This T cell receptor beta chain was observed in a study of cytomegalovirus exposure and HLA in healthy donors. The PCR had 60 Vbeta and 13 Jbeta primers. The assay was immunoSEQ multiplex PCR, and TCRdb's table has in-frame clones only and misses some. The sample lists under 200,000 clones, 68% occurring once. CDR3 length equals 16 residues. The germline V gene encodes CDR1 MNHEY and CDR2 SMNVEV (reference sequence). With 0 bases removed from V and 3 bases from J, the gap between germline ends came to 14 bases. This clone was observed a single time. Its antigen remains unknown. Overall study results and limits: Later work found that TCR association rates differed between HLA loci; DRB1 had the most and HLA-C the fewest. In a later analysis, TCR beta V- and J-gene trimming showed a link to a missense DCLRE1C variant.

As for the donors, each was a healthy bone marrow donor. Though probably carrying unrecorded immune exposures, donors were nominally healthy at sampling. Sequenced material: PBMCs. This rearrangement joins TRBV27 to TRBJ1-2; D is undetermined. The source is a woman aged 18-29 years in good health and CMV-seropositive. CDR3 coding DNA: TGTGCCAGCAGTTTATCTCCTCTGGGAGCAGACTATGGCTACACCTTC. This codes for CASSLSPLGADYGYTF.